The next 5 T cell receptor beta chains were all read from a single sample in a study of OX40 agonist ivuxolimab in advanced cancers. The repertoire was sequenced with immunoSEQ multiplex PCR; TCRdb's copy has only in-frame clones and lacks some. The sample lists some 54,000 clones, approximately 80% seen once, with just under 6.5% in the top ten. The source material was CD4+ or CD8+ T cells sorted from blood, sampled in a trial of the OX40 agonist ivuxolimab. The receptors shown here come from an adult with an advanced solid tumor such as melanoma, head and neck, liver or kidney cancer.

The J gene is TRBJ2-5, the V gene TRBV9; 14 bases match TRBD2. This CDR3 spans 18 amino acids. Germline CDR1 SGDLS, CDR2 YYNGEE. J gave up 1 base and V 0 bases, and 5 bases lay outside the gene matches. CDR3 residues: CASSVGLAGGKGQETQYF. The DNA for the CDR3 is TGTGCCAGCAGCGTAGGACTAGCGGGAGGGAAAGGCCAAGAGACCCAGTACTTC. Filled out from reference TRBV9 and TRBJ2-5, the complete variable domain reads DSGVTQTPKHLITATGQRVTLRCSPRSGDLSVYWYQQSLDQGLQFLIQYYNGEERAKGNILERFSAQQFPDLHSELNLSSLELGDSALYFCASSVGLAGGKGQETQYFGPGTRLLVL.

The V and J genes are TRBV7-6 and TRBJ1-1, with D perhaps matching TRBD1 (5 bases). There are 14 residues in the CDR3. Germline lookup yields CDR1 SGHVS and CDR2 FNYEAQ. V lost 1 base and J lost 3, with 9 bases in between. The DNA of the CDR3 is TGTGCCAGCAGCTTAGGAGGGGAGGACACTGAAGCTTTCTTT. Protein: CASSLGGEDTEAFF.

V gene TRBV15 combines with J gene TRBJ2-3, with D uncertain. V dropped 0 bases and J dropped 2 bases, with 21 bases sitting between them. Germline assignment: CDR1 LNHNV and CDR2 YYDKDF (reference sequence). The CDR3 runs to 19 residues. CDR3 nucleotides: TGTGCCACCAGCAGAGATTGGCCTGGGCCAGAGACCCACACAGATACGCAGTATTTT. Its protein is CATSRDWPGPETHTDTQYF. The full variable domain, completed using reference TRBV15 and TRBJ2-3, is DAMVIQNPRYQVTQFGKPVTLSCSQTLNHNVMYWYQQKSSQAPKLLFHYYDKDFNNEADTPDNFQSRRPNTSFCFLDIRSPGLGDTAMYLCATSRDWPGPETHTDTQYFGPGTRLTVL.

The chain couples TRBV19 to TRBJ1-3, with D possibly being TRBD1 (6 bases). V was cut by 6 bases and J by 2 bases, with 11 bases left in between. The CDR3 is made up of 14 amino acids. Germline-derived CDR1 and CDR2 are LNHDA and SQIVND (reference sequence). The CDR3 sequence: CASRTGVTGNTIYF. In DNA, the CDR3 is TGTGCCAGTAGGACAGGTGTTACTGGAAACACCATATATTTT.

The gene calls are TRBV7-2 and TRBJ1-5, with 10 bases matching TRBD1. The germline V gene has CDR1 SGHTA and CDR2 FQGNSA. The ends lost 1 base at V and 2 bases at J; junction bases unmatched: 8. The CDR3 runs to 18 residues. DNA of the CDR3: TGTGCCAGCAGCTTAGTTCGACAGGGGGCTGGTGGCAATCAGCCCCAGCATTTT. Amino acid sequence: CASSLVRQGAGGNQPQHF. Full variable domain (remainder filled in from reference TRBV7-2 and TRBJ1-5): GAGVSQSPSNKVTEKGKDVELRCDPISGHTALYWYRQSLGQGLEFLIYFQGNSAPDKSGLPSDRFSAERTGGSVSTLTIQRTQQEDSAVYLCASSLVRQGAGGNQPQHFGDGTRLSIL.